Below are 10 T cell receptor beta chains sequenced from a single sample in a study of cytomegalovirus exposure and HLA in healthy donors (dated 2017 in TCRdb). The library was prepared using the immunoSEQ multiplex PCR assay. For the multiplex PCR, a mixture combining 60 forward primers for TCR Vbeta segments and 13 reverse primers for TCR Jbeta segments was used. TCRdb's version of the immuneACCESS table is confined to in-frame rearrangements and falls short of the full clone set. An unresolved V gene accounts for under half of the shortfall where checked; the remainder is of unknown origin. Here the sample has 150,000 or so clones; around 80% occur a single time. The top ten constitute around 11% of the sample. Source material: PBMCs. The receptors were sampled from a man between 18 and 35 years old in good health and CMV-seropositive.

This clone was recorded once. This rearrangement joins TRBV6-1 to TRBJ2-1; weak D call: TRBD2 (6 bases). Trimming cost V 8 bases and J 5 bases, with 19 bases left between them. Germline CDR1 reads MNHNS; CDR2 reads SASEGT. The CDR3 runs 15 residues. The DNA for the CDR3 is TGTGCCAGCGCAAGTCGGGTCGGGAGTGACAATGAGCAGTTCTTC. Its translation is CASASRVGSDNEQFF.

The chain has TRBV5-1 and TRBJ2-6; TRBD2 might be the D (5 bases). The CDR3 is 15 residues long. From germline, CDR1 is SGHRS and CDR2 YFSETQ. Trimming cost V 3 bases and J 0 bases, with 7 bases left between them. In DNA, the CDR3 is TGCGCCAGCAGCTGGGAGAACTCTGGGGCCAACGTCCTGACTTTC. It specifies CASSWENSGANVLTF.

The rearrangement joins TRBV4-1 to TRBJ1-1; the D is unclear. The germline V and J ends were trimmed by 3 bases and 6 bases, with 14 bases remaining between them. The CDR3 runs 14 residues. Germline V gene data show CDR1 as MGHRA and CDR2 as YSYEKL. The CDR3 nucleotides are TGCGCCAGCAGCCAGACATACCTGGGCCCTGAAGCTTTCTTT. It translates to CASSQTYLGPEAFF.

The chain has TRBV7-8 and TRBJ2-7; D ambiguous. The CDR3 has 15 residues. V gave up 7 bases and J gave up 3 bases, with 19 bases separating them. Germline values: CDR1 SGHVS, CDR2 FQNEAQ. DNA of the CDR3: TGTGCCAGCACTCCCATGGTAGCTAAGAACTACGAGCAGTACTTC. Its translation: CASTPMVAKNYEQYF.

The chain employs TRBV7-9 and TRBJ1-1; TRBD1 matches 7 bases. The V and J ends lost 5 bases and 4 bases, in that order; junction bases with no gene match: 7. This CDR3 is 14 amino acids long. Germline lookup yields CDR1 SEHNR and CDR2 FQNEAQ (reference sequence). This chain's CDR3 is CASSKDRELTEAFF. In DNA, the CDR3 is TGTGCCAGCAGCAAAGACAGGGAACTCACTGAAGCTTTCTTT. The whole variable domain, remainder taken from reference TRBV7-9 and TRBJ1-1, is DTGVSQNPRHKITKRGQNVTFRCDPISEHNRLYWYRQTLGQGPEFLTYFQNEAQLEKSRLLSDRFSAERPKGSFSTLEIQRTEQGDSAMYLCASSKDRELTEAFFGQGTRLTVV.

The chain joins TRBV27 to TRBJ2-7, with a weak D call TRBD1 (5 bases). The length of the CDR3 is 13 residues. Trimming left V 7 bases short and J 5 bases short, with 15 bases between. CDR1 and CDR2 (germline): MNHEY, SMNVEV (reference sequence). CDR3 sequence reads: CASTPGLLDEQYF. CDR3 in DNA: TGTGCCAGCACTCCAGGGTTGCTCGACGAGCAGTACTTC.

The chain couples TRBV28 to TRBJ2-1; TRBD1 is a possible D gene (5 bases). Germline lookup yields CDR1 MDHEN and CDR2 SYDVKM. There are 17 residues in the CDR3. The V end lost 3 bases, the J end lost 0 bases, and 15 bases lay between the germline ends. The CDR3 DNA reads as TGTGCCAGCAGTTTCATCCTTGGGGCTAGCTCCTACAATGAGCAGTTCTTC. Translation gives CASSFILGASSYNEQFF.

The gene calls are TRBV2 and TRBJ2-7; possibly TRBD1 for D (7 bases). The germline CDR1 and CDR2 sequences are SNHLY and FYNNEI. Trimming took off 11 bases at V and 0 bases at J, with 14 bases between the two ends. The CDR3 length is 13 residues. The CDR3 spells CAGGTVNSYEQYF. DNA for the CDR3: TGTGCCGGGGGGACAGTGAACTCCTACGAGCAGTACTTC.

The chain carries TRBV11-2 and TRBJ2-3, with TRBD1 identical over 9 bases. The CDR3 loop spans 13 amino acids. The V segment lost 0 bases and the J segment 11 bases; nucleotides outside the gene matches: 3. Per the germline V gene, CDR1 is SGHAT and CDR2 is FQNNGV. The DNA of the CDR3 is TGTGCCAGCAGCTTAGAGAGGGGACAGGGGCAGTATTTT. Encoded protein: CASSLERGQGQYF.

The chain uses TRBV6-5 and TRBJ2-1; TRBD2 might be the D (5 bases). CDR1 and CDR2 from the germline V gene are MNHEY and SVGAGI. The V gene lost 8 bases and the J gene lost 8 bases, with 19 bases spanning the gap. The CDR3 loop spans 14 amino acids. The CDR3 spells CASAPAPAGDEQFF. The CDR3, as DNA: TGTGCCAGCGCCCCCGCTCCGGCCGGGGATGAGCAGTTCTTC.